The 12 T cell receptor beta chains below come from one sample, sequenced in a study of response to subunit inactivated influenza vaccine. TCRdb redid the calling of the RT-PCR reads with MiXCR, one entry per CDR3 protein. The sample includes over 150,000 distinct CDR3 sequences, 9.5% to 13% of them seen just once. Source: non-naive T cells sorted from PBMCs, taken 45 days after vaccination. The receptors here all came from a man in his fifties or sixties who received an inactivated influenza vaccine.

The chain recombines TRBV19 with TRBJ2-1; TRBD1 matches 9 bases. V trimming: 7 bases; J trimming: 5 bases; junction bases outside the gene matches: 6. This CDR3 is 14 amino acids long. In germline, CDR1 is LNHDA, CDR2 SQIVND (reference sequence). The CDR3 DNA reads as TGTGCCAGTAACAGGGGGCTCTTGGACAATGAGCAGTTCTTC. Translating gives CASNRGLLDNEQFF.

The rearrangement joins TRBV20-1 to TRBJ1-2; the D is unclear. CDR3 size: 13 residues. V was cut by 6 bases and J by 8 bases, with 19 bases left in between. CDR1 and CDR2 (germline): DFQATT, SNEGSKA (reference sequence). In DNA, the CDR3 is TGCAGTGCCCGTGACCCGGTGTTATTGGGCTACACCTTC. Its translation: CSARDPVLLGYTF.

This clonotype was found a few times. The chain links TRBV5-1 to TRBJ2-1, with D tentatively TRBD1 (6 bases). The CDR3 spans 15 residues. The V gene's germline CDR1 is SGHRS and CDR2 YFSETQ. V was cut by 4 bases and J by 8 bases, with 19 bases left in between. The DNA for the CDR3 is TGCGCCAGCAGCGGGGGCCCTGTAGGGGTACATGAGCAGTTCTTC. As protein: CASSGGPVGVHEQFF.

This clonotype was seen at least ten times. This chain links TRBV4-3 with TRBJ2-2, with TRBD1 identical over 8 bases. CDR1 and CDR2 (germline): LGHNA, YSLEER. With 4 bases clipped from V and 2 bases from J, the junction kept 6 bases outside the gene matches. This CDR3 is built from 16 residues. CDR3 nucleotides: TGCGCCAGCAGCCCCTCCGGACAGGGTAACACCGGGGAGCTGTTTTTT. Translating it yields CASSPSGQGNTGELFF.

This clonotype has only a few counts. The chain links TRBV24-1 to TRBJ2-3; D unresolved. Germline V lookup: CDR1 KGHDR, CDR2 SFDVKD. V was pared by 3 bases and J by 2 bases, with 5 bases between. There are 13 residues in the CDR3. CDR3 in DNA: TGTGCCACCAGTGATATAAACACAGATACGCAGTATTTT. This translates into CATSDINTDTQYF.

The chain is built from TRBV3-1 and TRBJ1-2; perhaps TRBD1 as D (5 bases). The CDR3 consists of 14 residues. Trimming removed 4 bases from V and 4 bases from J, with 13 bases in between. CDR1 is LGHDT, CDR2 YNNKEL, per germline (reference sequence). This CDR3 is CASSPYGGSYGYTF. The CDR3 DNA reads TGTGCCAGCAGCCCTTACGGGGGGAGCTATGGCTACACCTTC.

This clonotype came up many times. CDR3 protein: CASSSTSVYEQYF. In DNA form, the CDR3 reads TGTGCCAGCAGCTCGACTAGCGTGTACGAGCAGTACTTC. V usage is TRBV7-2 and J usage is TRBJ2-7; 8 bases are a match to TRBD2. The CDR3 totals 13 residues. Germline CDR1 and CDR2: SGHTA and FQGNSA. J lost 4 bases, V lost 4 bases, and 3 bases had no gene match.

The chain joins TRBV11-1 to TRBJ1-1; D remains unclear. Trimming removed 2 bases from V and 5 bases from J, with 24 bases in between. Germline V gene data show CDR1 as SGHAT and CDR2 as FQDESV (reference sequence). The CDR3 runs 18 residues. The CDR3 sequence is CASSLWLTRSRSSTEAFF. CDR3 nucleotide sequence: TGTGCCAGCAGCTTATGGTTAACCCGCTCGAGGTCTAGTACTGAAGCTTTCTTT.

This clonotype was recorded a few times. V is TRBV4-3 and J is TRBJ2-2, with 8 bases that match TRBD2. The CDR3 totals 18 residues. CDR1 is LGHNA, CDR2 YSLEER, per germline. With 0 bases clipped from V and 2 bases from J, the junction kept 8 bases outside the gene matches. Here the CDR3 reads CASSQDVASGRNTGELFF. In DNA, the CDR3 is TGCGCCAGCAGCCAAGATGTTGCCAGCGGGAGAAACACCGGGGAGCTGTTTTTT.

This clonotype was recorded at least ten times. This chain's CDR3 is CASSLVGPSYEQYF. In nucleotides, the CDR3 is TGTGCCAGCAGCTTAGTGGGACCCTCCTACGAGCAGTACTTC. The chain recombines TRBV11-1 with TRBJ2-7, with D perhaps given as TRBD1 or TRBD2 (5 bases each). This CDR3 is 14 amino acids long. Germline V gene lookup returns CDR1 SGHAT and CDR2 FQDESV (reference sequence). The V end lost 1 base, the J end lost 0 bases, and 7 bases lay between the germline ends.

This clonotype was recorded a few times. The genes are TRBV6-2 or TRBV6-3 and TRBJ2-6; no reliable D call. The germline gives CDR1 MNHEY, CDR2 SVGEGT. CDR3 length equals 15 residues. Trimming took off 6 bases at V and 0 bases at J, with 9 bases between the two ends. The CDR3 nucleotides are TGTGCCAGCAGAACCCAGGTCTCTGGGGCCAACGTCCTGACTTTC. Translated, it gives CASRTQVSGANVLTF.

The chain uses TRBV19 and TRBJ2-5, with TRBD1 identical over 7 bases. Looked up from germline, CDR1 is LNHDA and CDR2 is SQIVND (reference sequence). Trimming removed 4 bases from V and 5 bases from J; junction bases left unmatched: 10. CDR3 length: 15 amino acids. DNA of the CDR3: TGTGCCAGTAGTACAAGTAGACAGGGTTGGGAGACCCAGTACTTC. Translated: CASSTSRQGWETQYF.